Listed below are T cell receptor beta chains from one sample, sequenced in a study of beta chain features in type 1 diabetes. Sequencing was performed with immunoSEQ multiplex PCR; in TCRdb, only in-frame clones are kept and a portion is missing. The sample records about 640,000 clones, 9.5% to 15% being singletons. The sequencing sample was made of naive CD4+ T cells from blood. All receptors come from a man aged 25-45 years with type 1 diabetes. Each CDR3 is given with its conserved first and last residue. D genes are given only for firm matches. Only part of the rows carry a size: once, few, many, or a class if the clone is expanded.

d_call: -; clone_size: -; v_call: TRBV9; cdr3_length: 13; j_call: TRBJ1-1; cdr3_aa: CASSVDTVTEAFF; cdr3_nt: TGTGCCAGCAGCGTAGACACAGTCACTGAAGCTTTCTTT
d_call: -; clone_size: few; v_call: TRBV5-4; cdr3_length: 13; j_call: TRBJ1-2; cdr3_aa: CASSLEQDYGYTF; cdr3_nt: TGTGCCAGCAGCTTGGAACAAGACTATGGCTACACCTTC
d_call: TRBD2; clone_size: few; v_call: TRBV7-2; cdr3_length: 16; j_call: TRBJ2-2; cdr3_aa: CASSFVGTRGPGELFF; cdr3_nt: TGTGCCAGCAGCTTCGTGGGGACTAGAGGACCCGGGGAGCTGTTTTTT
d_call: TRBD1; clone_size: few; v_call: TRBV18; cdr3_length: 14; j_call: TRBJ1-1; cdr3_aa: CASSPRGQGTEAFF; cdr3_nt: TGTGCCAGCTCACCAAGGGGACAGGGAACTGAAGCTTTCTTT
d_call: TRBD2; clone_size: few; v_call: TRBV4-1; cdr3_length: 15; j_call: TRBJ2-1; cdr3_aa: CASSQTGLAYDEQFF; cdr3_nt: TGCGCCAGCAGCCAGACCGGACTAGCGTACGATGAGCAGTTCTTC
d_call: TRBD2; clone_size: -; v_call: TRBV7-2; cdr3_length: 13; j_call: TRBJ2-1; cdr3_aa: CASLFGGSDEQFF; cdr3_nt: TGTGCCAGCTTGTTCGGGGGGTCCGATGAGCAGTTCTTC
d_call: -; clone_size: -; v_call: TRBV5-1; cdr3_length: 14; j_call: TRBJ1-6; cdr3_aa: CASSLETAYSPLHF; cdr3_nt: TGCGCCAGCAGCTTGGAGACAGCCTATTCACCCCTCCACTTT
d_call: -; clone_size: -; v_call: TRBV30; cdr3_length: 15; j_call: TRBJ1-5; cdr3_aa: CAWSMGVSSNQPQHF; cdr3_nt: TGTGCCTGGAGTATGGGGGTATCCAGCAATCAGCCCCAGCATTTT
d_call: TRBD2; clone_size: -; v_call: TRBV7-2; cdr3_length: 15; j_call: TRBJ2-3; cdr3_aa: CASSPGGAGTDTQYF; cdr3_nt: TGTGCCAGCAGCCCCGGGGGGGCCGGCACAGATACGCAGTATTTT
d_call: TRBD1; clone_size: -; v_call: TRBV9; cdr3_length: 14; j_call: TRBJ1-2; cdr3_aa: CASNVQGANYGYTF; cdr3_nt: TGTGCCAGCAATGTACAGGGGGCTAACTATGGCTACACCTTC
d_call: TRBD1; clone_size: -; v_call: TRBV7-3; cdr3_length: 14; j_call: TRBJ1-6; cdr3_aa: CASSLMGQGSPLHF; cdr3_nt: TGTGCCAGCAGCTTAATGGGACAGGGGTCGCCCCTCCACTTT
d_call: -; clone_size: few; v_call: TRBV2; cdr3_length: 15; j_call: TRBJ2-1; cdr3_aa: CASSPQGGGYNEQFF; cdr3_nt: TGTGCCAGCAGTCCCCAGGGGGGCGGCTACAATGAGCAGTTCTTC
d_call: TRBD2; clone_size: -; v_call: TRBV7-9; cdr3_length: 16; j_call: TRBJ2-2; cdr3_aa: CASSYAAGGFTGELFF; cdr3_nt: TGTGCCAGCAGCTATGCGGCGGGGGGATTTACCGGGGAGCTGTTTTTT
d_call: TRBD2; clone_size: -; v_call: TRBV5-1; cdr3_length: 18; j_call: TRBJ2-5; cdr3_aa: CASSLALTSGDPQETQYF; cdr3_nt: TGCGCCAGCAGCTTGGCCTTAACTAGCGGGGACCCACAAGAGACCCAGTACTTC
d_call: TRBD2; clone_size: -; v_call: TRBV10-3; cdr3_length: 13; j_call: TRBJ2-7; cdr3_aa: CAVTRGTMYEQYF; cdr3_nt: TGTGCCGTTACCCGGGGGACTATGTACGAGCAGTACTTC
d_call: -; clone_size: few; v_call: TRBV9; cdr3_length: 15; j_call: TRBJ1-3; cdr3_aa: CASSAGGVTGNTIYF; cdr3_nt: TGTGCCAGCAGCGCCGGGGGGGTAACTGGAAACACCATATATTTT
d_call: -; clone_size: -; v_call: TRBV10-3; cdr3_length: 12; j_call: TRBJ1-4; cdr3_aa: CAISGGGEKLFF; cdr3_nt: TGTGCCATCAGTGGAGGAGGGGAAAAACTGTTTTTT
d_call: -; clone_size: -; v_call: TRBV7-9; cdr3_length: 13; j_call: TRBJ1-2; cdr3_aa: CASSGRTDDGYTF; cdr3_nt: TGTGCCAGCAGCGGAAGGACGGACGATGGCTACACCTTC
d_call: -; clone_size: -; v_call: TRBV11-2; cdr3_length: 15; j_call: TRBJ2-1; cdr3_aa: CASSSLGQGRAGEFF; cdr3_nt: TGTGCCAGCAGCTCCCTAGGACAGGGTAGAGCGGGGGAGTTCTTC
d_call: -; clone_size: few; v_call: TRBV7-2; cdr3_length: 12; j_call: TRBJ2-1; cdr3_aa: CASSLDNLEQFF; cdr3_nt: TGTGCCAGCAGCTTAGATAATCTAGAACAGTTCTTC
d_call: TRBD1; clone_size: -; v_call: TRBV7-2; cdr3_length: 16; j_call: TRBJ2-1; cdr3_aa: CASSISGQGTYNEQFF; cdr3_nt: TGTGCCAGCAGCATCTCGGGACAGGGGACCTACAATGAGCAGTTCTTC
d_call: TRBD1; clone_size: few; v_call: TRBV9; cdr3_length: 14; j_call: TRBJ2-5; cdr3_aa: CASSAGTAQETQYF; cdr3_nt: TGTGCCAGCAGCGCCGGGACAGCCCAAGAGACCCAGTACTTC
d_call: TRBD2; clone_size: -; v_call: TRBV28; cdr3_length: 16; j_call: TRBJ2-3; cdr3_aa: CASTRERGVRSDTQYF; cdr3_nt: TGTGCCAGCACTAGAGAGCGGGGGGTAAGGTCGGATACGCAGTATTTT
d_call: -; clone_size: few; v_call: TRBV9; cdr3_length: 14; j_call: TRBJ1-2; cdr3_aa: CASSHGTQDYGYTF; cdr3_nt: TGTGCCAGCAGCCACGGGACTCAGGACTATGGCTACACCTTC
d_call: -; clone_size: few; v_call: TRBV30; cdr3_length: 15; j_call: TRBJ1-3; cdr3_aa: CAWSVRAGTGNTIYF; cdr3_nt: TGTGCCTGGAGTGTACGGGCTGGGACTGGAAACACCATATATTTT
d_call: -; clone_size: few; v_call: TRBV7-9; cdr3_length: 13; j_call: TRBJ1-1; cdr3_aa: CASRQTVNTEAFF; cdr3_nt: TGTGCCAGCAGACAGACAGTAAACACTGAAGCTTTCTTT
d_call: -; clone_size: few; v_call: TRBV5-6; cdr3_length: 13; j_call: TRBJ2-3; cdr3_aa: CASSLAASDTQYF; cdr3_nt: TGTGCCAGCAGCTTGGCAGCTTCCGATACGCAGTATTTT
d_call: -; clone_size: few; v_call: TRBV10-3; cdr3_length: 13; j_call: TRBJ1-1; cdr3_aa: CAISESHDTEAFF; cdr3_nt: TGTGCCATCAGTGAGTCTCACGACACTGAAGCTTTCTTT
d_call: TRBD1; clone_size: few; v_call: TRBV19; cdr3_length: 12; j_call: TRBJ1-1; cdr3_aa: CARTGERTEAFF; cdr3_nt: TGTGCCCGGACAGGGGAGCGGACTGAAGCTTTCTTT
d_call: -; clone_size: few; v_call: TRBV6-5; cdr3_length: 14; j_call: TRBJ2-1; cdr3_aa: CASSDRTPYNEQFF; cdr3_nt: TGTGCCAGCAGTGATCGGACACCTTACAATGAGCAGTTCTTC
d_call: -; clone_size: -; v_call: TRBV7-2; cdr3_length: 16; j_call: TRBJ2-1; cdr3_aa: CASSLRATSSYNEQFF; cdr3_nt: TGTGCCAGCAGCTTAAGGGCCACAAGCTCCTACAATGAGCAGTTCTTC
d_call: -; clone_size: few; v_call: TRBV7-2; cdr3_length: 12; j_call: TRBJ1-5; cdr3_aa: CASTSGPQPQHF; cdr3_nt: TGTGCCAGCACGTCCGGGCCTCAGCCCCAGCATTTT
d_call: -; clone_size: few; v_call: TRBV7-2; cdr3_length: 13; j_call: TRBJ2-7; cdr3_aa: CASSLVEGIEQYF; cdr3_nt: TGTGCCAGCAGCTTAGTTGAGGGGATCGAGCAGTACTTC
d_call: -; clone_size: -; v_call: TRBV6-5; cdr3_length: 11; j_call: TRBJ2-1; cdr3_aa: CASSGGTLQFF; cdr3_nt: TGTGCCAGCAGTGGGGGGACATTGCAGTTCTTC
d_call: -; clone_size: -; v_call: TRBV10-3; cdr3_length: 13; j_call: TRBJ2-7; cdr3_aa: CAISAGQHYEQYF; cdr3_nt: TGTGCCATCAGCGCGGGACAGCACTACGAGCAGTACTTC
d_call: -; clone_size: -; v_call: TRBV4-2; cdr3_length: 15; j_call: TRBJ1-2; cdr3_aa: CASSQVGVGIYGYTF; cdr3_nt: TGTGCCAGCAGCCAAGTGGGGGTAGGGATCTATGGCTACACCTTC
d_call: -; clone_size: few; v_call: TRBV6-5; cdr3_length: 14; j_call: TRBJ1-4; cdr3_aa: CASSYRQPNEKLFF; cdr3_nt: TGTGCCAGCAGTTACAGGCAGCCGAATGAAAAACTGTTTTTT
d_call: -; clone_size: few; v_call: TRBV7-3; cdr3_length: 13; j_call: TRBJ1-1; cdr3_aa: CASSLGQNTEAFF; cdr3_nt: TGTGCCAGCAGCTTAGGACAGAACACTGAAGCTTTCTTT
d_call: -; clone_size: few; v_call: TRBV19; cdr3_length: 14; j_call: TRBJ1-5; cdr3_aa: CASSIRGRVQPQHF; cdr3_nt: TGTGCCAGTAGTATCCGGGGGCGGGTTCAGCCCCAGCATTTT
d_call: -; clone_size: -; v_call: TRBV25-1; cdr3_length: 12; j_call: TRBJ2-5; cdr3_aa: CASLTLQETQYF; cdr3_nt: TGTGCCAGTTTGACCTTACAAGAGACCCAGTACTTC
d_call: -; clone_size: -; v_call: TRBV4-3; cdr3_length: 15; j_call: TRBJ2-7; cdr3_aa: CASSQDYGVTYEQYF; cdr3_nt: TGCGCCAGCAGCCAAGACTACGGGGTAACCTACGAGCAGTACTTC
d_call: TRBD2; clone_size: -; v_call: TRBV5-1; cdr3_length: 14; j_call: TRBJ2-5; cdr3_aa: CASSLERGQETQYF; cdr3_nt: TGCGCCAGCAGCTTGGAGCGGGGCCAAGAGACCCAGTACTTC
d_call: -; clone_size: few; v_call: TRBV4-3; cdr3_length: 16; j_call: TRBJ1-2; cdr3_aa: CASSQEGIGLNYGYTF; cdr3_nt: TGCGCCAGCAGCCAAGAGGGAATAGGGCTGAACTATGGCTACACCTTC
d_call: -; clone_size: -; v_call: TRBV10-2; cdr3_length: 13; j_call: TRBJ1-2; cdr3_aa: CASGDIDNYGYTF; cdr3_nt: TGCGCCAGCGGGGACATAGATAACTATGGCTACACCTTC
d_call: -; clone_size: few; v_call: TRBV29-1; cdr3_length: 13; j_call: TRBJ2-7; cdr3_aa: CSVEGPGGKEQYF; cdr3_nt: TGCAGCGTTGAAGGGCCCGGCGGTAAAGAGCAGTACTTC